The rows below give T cell receptor beta chains drawn from one sample of a study of T cell repertoires in cytomegalovirus infection. TCRdb passed the reads through MiXCR, listing each CDR3 protein once. Here the sample spans about 460,000 distinct CDR3 sequences, roughly 10% being singletons. Sequencing was performed on PBMCs. These receptors came from a human donor in good health (CMV status not recorded). Some clones in this sample may be carry-over from other donors' samples. CDR3s include the opening cysteine and the closing phenylalanine or tryptophan. A D gene is named only where the DNA matches it firmly. The size field is filled for only some rows; it gives once, few, many or a size class.

d_gene	len	v_gene	abundance	j_gene	CDR3aa	CDR3nt
-	15	TRBV3-1	-	TRBJ1-6	CASSQDGSYNSPLHF	TGTGCCAGCAGCCAAGACGGCTCCTATAATTCACCCCTCCACTTT
TRBD1	14	TRBV6-5	many	TRBJ1-3	CASSQGQGSHTIYF	TGTGCCAGCAGCCAGGGACAGGGTAGCCACACCATATATTTT
-	14	TRBV11-2	many	TRBJ1-3	CASSAFTPGNTIYF	TGTGCCAGCAGCGCTTTCACGCCCGGAAACACCATATATTTT
TRBD1	14	TRBV12-3/TRBV12-4	-	TRBJ2-7	CASIAGTGAYEQYF	TGTGCCAGCATTGCCGGGACAGGGGCCTACGAGCAGTACTTC
-	15	TRBV7-3	-	TRBJ2-5	CASSLNGLYQETQYF	TGTGCCAGCAGCTTGAACGGCTTGTACCAAGAGACCCAGTACTTC
-	15	TRBV6-1	many	TRBJ2-1	CASSENGGSYNEQFF	TGTGCCAGCAGTGAAAATGGGGGCAGCTACAATGAGCAGTTCTTC
-	12	TRBV10-3	few	TRBJ2-5	CAISPVQETQYF	TGTGCCATCAGCCCCGTCCAAGAGACCCAGTACTTC
-	15	TRBV10-3	-	TRBJ1-5	CAISERGAGNQPQHF	TGTGCCATCAGTGAACGGGGGGCCGGGAATCAGCCCCAGCATTTT
-	15	TRBV7-9	many	TRBJ2-7	CASSLARGLLAEQYF	TGTGCCAGCAGCTTAGCTAGGGGACTCCTGGCCGAGCAGTACTTC
-	14	TRBV27	-	TRBJ2-1	CASFQEGVENEQFF	TGTGCCAGCTTTCAAGAGGGGGTGGAAAATGAGCAGTTCTTC
-	16	TRBV7-2	many	TRBJ2-2	CASSLHSLGRPGELFF	TGTGCCAGCAGCTTACACAGCCTAGGGCGCCCCGGGGAGCTGTTTTTT
-	16	TRBV6-1	-	TRBJ2-2	CASSEAPSTPPGELFF	TGTGCCAGCAGTGAAGCGCCCTCGACCCCGCCCGGGGAGCTGTTTTTT
TRBD1	17	TRBV20-1	-	TRBJ2-7	CSAPKAQGAFLAYEQYF	TGCAGTGCCCCGAAGGCTCAGGGGGCATTTCTGGCCTACGAGCAGTACTTC
TRBD2	14	TRBV24-1	-	TRBJ2-5	CATSSGGAGETQYF	TGTGCCACCTCTAGCGGGGGGGCCGGCGAGACCCAGTACTTC
-	13	TRBV28	few	TRBJ1-5	CASRGMVGQPQHF	TGTGCCAGCAGGGGGATGGTGGGCCAGCCCCAGCATTTT
-	13	TRBV7-4	-	TRBJ1-5	CASSSTSNQPQHF	TGTGCCAGCAGCTCCACTAGCAATCAGCCCCAGCATTTT
-	14	TRBV5-1	few	TRBJ2-5	CASSLSPPPETQYF	TGCGCCAGCAGCTTGTCGCCCCCCCCAGAGACCCAGTACTTC
-	11	TRBV2	-	TRBJ2-1	CARLMIHGQFF	TGTGCCAGATTGATGATACATGGGCAGTTCTTC
TRBD1	13	TRBV7-3	many	TRBJ2-1	CASRSDRGNEQFF	TGTGCCAGCAGATCCGACAGGGGAAATGAGCAGTTCTTC
-	16	TRBV20-1	few	TRBJ2-1	CSASPSGGGSYNEQFF	TGCAGTGCTAGCCCTTCAGGGGGAGGCTCCTACAATGAGCAGTTCTTC
TRBD1	13	TRBV30	many	TRBJ1-4	CAWGTDPNEKLFF	TGTGCCTGGGGGACAGACCCTAATGAAAAACTGTTTTTT
-	15	TRBV14	many	TRBJ2-1	CASSQGGHYHNEQFF	TGTGCCAGCAGCCAAGGGGGGCACTACCACAATGAGCAGTTCTTC
TRBD1	14	TRBV11-1	-	TRBJ1-5	CASSGTGDNQPQHF	TGTGCCAGCAGCGGGACAGGAGATAATCAGCCCCAGCATTTT
-	14	TRBV11-2	many	TRBJ2-7	CASSPRVVGSEQYF	TGTGCCAGCAGCCCTCGGGTGGTAGGGAGCGAGCAGTACTTC
-	13	TRBV18	-	TRBJ2-4	CASSHSQGNIQYF	TGTGCCAGCTCACATTCTCAGGGGAACATTCAGTACTTC
-	14	TRBV6-4	few	TRBJ2-2	CASSAYSNTGELFF	TGTGCCAGCAGCGCATACAGCAACACCGGGGAGCTGTTTTTT
-	16	TRBV5-5	many	TRBJ1-5	CASSLPGPYSNQPQHF	TGTGCCAGCAGCTTACCGGGACCTTATAGCAATCAGCCCCAGCATTTT
-	15	TRBV20-1	-	TRBJ1-6	CSAREMRWENSPLHF	TGCAGTGCTAGAGAAATGCGGTGGGAGAATTCACCCCTCCACTTT